The clone carrying this T cell receptor (beta chain) turned up a few times. Antigen: not known. Assay execution took place at the deep level. TCRdb's table, derived via immunoSEQ multiplex PCR, lists solely in-frame clones and lacks some. The repertoire holds under 1,100,000 clones, about 70% seen once, with over 1.3% in the top ten. This CDR3 has 11 residues. Germline V CDR1 and CDR2: SGHVS, FNYEAQ. V dropped 4 bases and J dropped 8 bases, with 8 bases sitting between them. This entry belongs to a study of shared clonotypes between healthy human individuals. Study-wide context: CD4 naive and CD4 memory each took three plates per donor, while CD8 naive took two and CD8 memory one.

Study outcomes and limitations: When compared with the clonotypes that were shared by all four sorted-subset donors, the non-shared clonotypes turned out to have lower generation probabilities.

The chain recombines TRBV7-6 with TRBJ1-2; D call uncertain. The sample was memory CD4+ T cells sorted from blood. As to subset: CD45RA-negative fraction. The sequence derives from a man younger than 30 in good health. The CDR3 DNA sequence: TGTGCCAGCAGCTCAACGAGGGGCTACACCTTC. Its protein product is CASSSTRGYTF.